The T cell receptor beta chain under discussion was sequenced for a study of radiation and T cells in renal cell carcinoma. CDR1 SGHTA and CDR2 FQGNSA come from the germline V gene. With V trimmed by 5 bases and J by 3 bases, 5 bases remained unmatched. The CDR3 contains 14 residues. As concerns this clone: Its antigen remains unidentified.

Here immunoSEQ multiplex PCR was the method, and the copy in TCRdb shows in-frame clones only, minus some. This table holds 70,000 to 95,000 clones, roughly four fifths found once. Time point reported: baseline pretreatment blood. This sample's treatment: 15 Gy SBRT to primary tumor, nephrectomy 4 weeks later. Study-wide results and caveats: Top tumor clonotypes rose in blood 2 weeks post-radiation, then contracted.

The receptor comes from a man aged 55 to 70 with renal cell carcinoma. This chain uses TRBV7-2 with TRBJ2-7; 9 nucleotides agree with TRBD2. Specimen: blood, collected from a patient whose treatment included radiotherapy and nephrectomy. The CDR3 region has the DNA TGTGCCAGCAGCCCAATAGCGGGGGACTACGAGCAGTACTTC. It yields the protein CASSPIAGDYEQYF.